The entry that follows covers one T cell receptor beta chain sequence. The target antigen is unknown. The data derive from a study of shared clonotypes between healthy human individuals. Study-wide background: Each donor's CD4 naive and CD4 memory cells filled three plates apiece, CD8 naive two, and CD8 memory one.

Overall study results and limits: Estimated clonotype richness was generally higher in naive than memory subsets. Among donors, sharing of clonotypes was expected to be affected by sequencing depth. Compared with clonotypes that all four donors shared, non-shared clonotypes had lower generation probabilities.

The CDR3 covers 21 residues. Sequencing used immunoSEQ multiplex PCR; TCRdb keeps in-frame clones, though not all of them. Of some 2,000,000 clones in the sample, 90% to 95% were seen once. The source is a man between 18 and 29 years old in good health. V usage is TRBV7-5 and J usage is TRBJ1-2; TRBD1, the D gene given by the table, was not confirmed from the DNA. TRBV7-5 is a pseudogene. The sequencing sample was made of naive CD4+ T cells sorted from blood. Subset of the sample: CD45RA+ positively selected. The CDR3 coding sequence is TGTGCCAGAAGCTTAGACCAATTCGAACCTGGGACAGGGGGTAAGTACTATGGCTACACCTTC. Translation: CARSLDQFEPGTGGKYYGYTF.